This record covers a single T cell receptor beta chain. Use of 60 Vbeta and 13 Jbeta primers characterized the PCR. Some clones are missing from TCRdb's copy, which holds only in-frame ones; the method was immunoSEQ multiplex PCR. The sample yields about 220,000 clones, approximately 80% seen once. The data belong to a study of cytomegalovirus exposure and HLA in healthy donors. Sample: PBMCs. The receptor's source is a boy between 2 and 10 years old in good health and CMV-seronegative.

The CDR3 bases are TGTGCCAGCAGCGGTGAAGAGGACAGGTCCGAAGCTTTCTTT. It codes for CASSGEEDRSEAFF. The chain uses TRBV13 and TRBJ1-1; 7 nucleotides agree with TRBD1. The germline CDR1 and CDR2 sequences are PRHDT and FYEKMQ (reference sequence). After removal of 5 bases from V and 8 bases from J, the junction contained 11 bases not matched to a gene. CDR3 length: 14 amino acids.